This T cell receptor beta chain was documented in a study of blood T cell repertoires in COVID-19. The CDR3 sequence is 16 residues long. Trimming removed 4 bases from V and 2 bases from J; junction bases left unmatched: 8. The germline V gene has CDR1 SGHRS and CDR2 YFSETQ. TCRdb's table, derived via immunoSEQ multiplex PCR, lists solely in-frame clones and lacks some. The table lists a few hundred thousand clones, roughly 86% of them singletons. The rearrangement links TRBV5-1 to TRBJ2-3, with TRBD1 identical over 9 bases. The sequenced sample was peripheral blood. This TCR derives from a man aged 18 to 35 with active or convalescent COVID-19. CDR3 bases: TGCGCCAGCAGCAGAAGGACAGGGGAAAACACAGATACGCAGTATTTT. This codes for CASSRRTGENTDTQYF.